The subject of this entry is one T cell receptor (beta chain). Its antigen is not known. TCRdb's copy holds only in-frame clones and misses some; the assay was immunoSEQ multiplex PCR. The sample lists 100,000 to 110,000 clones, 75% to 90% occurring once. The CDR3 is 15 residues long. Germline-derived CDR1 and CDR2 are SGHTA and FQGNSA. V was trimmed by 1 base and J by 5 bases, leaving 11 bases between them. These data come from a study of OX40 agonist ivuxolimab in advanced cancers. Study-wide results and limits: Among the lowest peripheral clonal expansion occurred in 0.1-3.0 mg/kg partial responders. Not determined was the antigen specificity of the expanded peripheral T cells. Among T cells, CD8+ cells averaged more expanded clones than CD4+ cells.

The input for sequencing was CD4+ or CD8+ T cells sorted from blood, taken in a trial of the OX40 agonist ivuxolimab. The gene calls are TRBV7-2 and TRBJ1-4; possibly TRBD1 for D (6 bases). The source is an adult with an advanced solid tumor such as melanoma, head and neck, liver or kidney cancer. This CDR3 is CASSLDGRGNEKLFF. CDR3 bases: TGTGCCAGCAGCTTAGATGGCAGGGGCAATGAAAAACTGTTTTTT.